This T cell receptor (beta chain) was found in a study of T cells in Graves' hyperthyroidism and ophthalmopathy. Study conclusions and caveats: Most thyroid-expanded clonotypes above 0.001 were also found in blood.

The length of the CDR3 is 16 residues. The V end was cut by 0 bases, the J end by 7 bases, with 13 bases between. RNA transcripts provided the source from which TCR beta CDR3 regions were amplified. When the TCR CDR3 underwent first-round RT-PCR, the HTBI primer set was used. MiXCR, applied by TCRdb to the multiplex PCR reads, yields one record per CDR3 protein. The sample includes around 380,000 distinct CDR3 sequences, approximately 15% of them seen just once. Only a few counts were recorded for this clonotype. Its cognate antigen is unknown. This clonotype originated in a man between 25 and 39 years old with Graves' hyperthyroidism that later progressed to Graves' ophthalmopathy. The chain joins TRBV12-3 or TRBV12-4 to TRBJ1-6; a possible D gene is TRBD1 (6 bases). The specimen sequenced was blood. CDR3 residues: CASSLAGGTTNSPLHF. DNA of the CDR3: TGTGCCAGCAGTTTAGCCGGCGGGACAACCAATTCACCCCTCCACTTT.